A selection of T cell receptor beta chains follows, all from one sample in a study of CD8 T cells in Susac syndrome. Each CDR3 protein gets one entry after TCRdb re-called the immunoSEQ multiplex PCR reads with MiXCR. This table holds about 300,000 distinct CDR3 sequences, 65% to 90% found once. The sample consisted of CD8+ T cells from PBMCs. These receptors were collected from a human donor with multiple sclerosis. Each CDR3 is given with its conserved first and last residue. The order of the fields is D gene, V gene, J gene, clone size, CDR3 protein, CDR3 DNA. D genes are given only for firm matches. The size field is filled for only some rows; it gives once, few, many or a size class.

>TRBD2|TRBV7-9|TRBJ2-3|NA
CASSPGTSGNTDTQYF
TGTGCCAGCAGCCCTGGGACTAGCGGTAACACAGATACGCAGTATTTT
>NA|TRBV10-1|TRBJ1-1|once
CASSEWRRNTEAFF
TGCGCCAGCAGTGAGTGGAGGAGGAACACTGAAGCTTTCTTT
>NA|TRBV9|TRBJ1-2|NA
CASSVAGGPGYTF
TGTGCCAGCAGCGTAGCCGGGGGACCGGGCTACACCTTC
>NA|TRBV6-1|TRBJ1-1|NA
CASSLSMGNTEAFF
TGTGCCAGCAGTTTATCTATGGGGAACACTGAAGCTTTCTTT
>NA|TRBV12-2|TRBJ1-2|NA
CASRLAPPRTEGYGYTF
TGTGCAAGTCGCTTAGCCCCACCTCGTACAGAGGGCTATGGCTACACCTTC
>NA|TRBV19|TRBJ2-2|NA
CASSINRAHAGELFF
TGTGCCAGTAGTATTAACAGGGCTCATGCCGGGGAGCTGTTTTTT
>NA|TRBV7-9|TRBJ2-6|NA
CASSSPTRPRAAGANVLTF
TGTGCCAGCAGCTCCCCCACCCGACCGCGTGCAGCTGGGGCCAACGTCCTGACTTTC
>NA|TRBV19|TRBJ2-2|NA
CASSIDTGNTGELFF
TGTGCCAGTAGTATAGATACGGGGAACACCGGGGAGCTGTTTTTT
>TRBD1|TRBV28|TRBJ2-7|NA
CASRGQGTHEQYF
TGTGCCAGCAGAGGACAGGGGACCCACGAGCAGTACTTC
>TRBD2|TRBV4-1|TRBJ2-1|few
CASSQDSALAALFDEQFF
TGCGCCAGCAGCCAAGATTCGGCACTAGCGGCCCTTTTTGATGAGCAGTTCTTC
>NA|TRBV4-3|TRBJ1-2|NA
CASSQDQGPDYGYTF
TGCGCCAGCAGCCAAGATCAGGGGCCAGACTATGGCTACACCTTC
>NA|TRBV5-6|TRBJ2-5|NA
CASSFGTPETQYF
TGTGCCAGCAGCTTTGGTACTCCGGAGACCCAGTACTTC
>TRBD2|TRBV2|TRBJ2-1|NA
CASSALAAETYNEQFF
TGTGCCAGCAGTGCTCTAGCGGCTGAGACCTACAATGAGCAGTTCTTC
>NA|TRBV10-1|TRBJ2-1|NA
CASSGSGGHYNEQFF
TGCGCCAGCAGTGGGTCAGGAGGTCACTACAATGAGCAGTTCTTC
>TRBD2|TRBV19|TRBJ2-7|NA
CASSIALAGVYEQYF
TGTGCCAGTAGTATAGCCCTAGCGGGAGTCTACGAGCAGTACTTC
>TRBD1|TRBV30|TRBJ1-1|NA
CAWETGANTEAFF
TGTGCCTGGGAGACAGGGGCGAACACTGAAGCTTTCTTT
>TRBD2|TRBV7-8|TRBJ2-7|NA
CASSLGGGVSGRSRYEQYF
TGTGCCAGCAGCTTAGGGGGAGGGGTTAGCGGGAGGTCGCGGTACGAGCAGTACTTC
>NA|TRBV20-1|TRBJ2-7|NA
CSAQPQTRSSYEQYF
TGCAGTGCCCAACCCCAGACCCGCAGCTCCTACGAGCAGTACTTC
>TRBD2|TRBV6-2/TRBV6-3|TRBJ2-3|NA
CASSLWTSGRAGYTQYF
TGTGCCAGCAGTCTCTGGACTAGCGGGAGGGCCGGATATACGCAGTATTTT
>TRBD1|TRBV27|TRBJ2-7|NA
CASSPKLSGTGFYEQYF
TGTGCCAGCAGTCCAAAACTCTCCGGGACAGGCTTCTACGAGCAGTACTTC
>NA|TRBV11-2|TRBJ2-1|NA
CASSLMVSSYNEQFF
TGTGCCAGCAGCTTAATGGTCAGCTCCTACAATGAGCAGTTCTTC
>NA|TRBV7-3|TRBJ2-1|NA
CASSLTGDQQFF
TGTGCCAGCAGCTTAACGGGGGACCAGCAGTTCTTC
>NA|TRBV4-3|TRBJ1-2|NA
CASSQERGDYGYTF
TGCGCCAGCAGCCAAGAACGGGGAGACTATGGCTACACCTTC
>NA|TRBV7-9|TRBJ2-3|NA
CASSLAVGGITDTQYF
TGTGCCAGCAGCTTAGCGGTTGGAGGGATCACAGATACGCAGTATTTT
>NA|TRBV27|TRBJ2-7|NA
CASGRDRKDYEQYF
TGTGCCAGCGGGCGGGACAGAAAAGATTACGAGCAGTACTTC
>NA|TRBV18|TRBJ2-1|NA
CASSPIGSYSYNEQFF
TGTGCCAGCTCACCGATTGGGAGTTACTCCTACAATGAGCAGTTCTTC
>TRBD1|TRBV12-3/TRBV12-4|TRBJ2-1|NA
CASSLGQGAENEQFF
TGTGCCAGCAGTTTAGGGCAGGGGGCGGAAAATGAGCAGTTCTTC
>NA|TRBV2|TRBJ1-5|NA
CASSEGGGPPNQPQHF
TGTGCCAGCAGTGAGGGGGGCGGGCCCCCCAATCAGCCCCAGCATTTT
>TRBD2|TRBV4-2|TRBJ2-1|NA
CASSQEGLAGDTGDYNEQFF
TGTGCCAGCAGCCAAGAGGGTCTAGCGGGCGACACGGGGGATTACAATGAGCAGTTCTTC
>NA|TRBV7-9|TRBJ1-4|NA
CASSLSWEKLFF
TGTGCCAGCAGCTTAAGTTGGGAAAAACTGTTTTTT
>TRBD1|TRBV28|TRBJ1-1|NA
CASNTGGRRAFF
TGTGCCAGCAATACAGGGGGGCGGCGAGCTTTCTTT
>NA|TRBV28|TRBJ2-3|NA
CVSRDTDTQYF
TGTGTCAGCAGGGACACAGATACGCAGTATTTT
>TRBD1|TRBV10-3|TRBJ1-1|NA
CAISEPTGGQGLNTEAFF
TGTGCCATCAGTGAGCCTACAGGGGGCCAAGGGTTGAACACTGAAGCTTTCTTT
>NA|TRBV6-5|TRBJ2-1|few
CASSPAGFSALYHNEQFF
TGTGCCAGCAGCCCCGCCGGGTTCAGCGCCCTCTACCACAATGAGCAGTTCTTC